The 24 T cell receptor beta chains reported below all come from one sample, sequenced in a study of T cell repertoires in cytomegalovirus infection. TCRdb itself ran the reads through MiXCR, one entry per CDR3 protein. The table includes around 78,000 distinct CDR3 sequences, around 40% detected once. For these TCRs, the target antigens are not known. Sequenced material: CD8+ T cells from cultured PBMCs, taken from culture after CMV antigen stimulation. Receptors were obtained from a human donor in good health (CMV status not recorded). Some clones in this sample may be carry-over from other donors' samples.

The CDR3 DNA is TGTGCTAGTGGTTTGGGACTAGCGGGGAACACAGATACGCAGTATTTT. As protein: CASGLGLAGNTDTQYF. The chain combines TRBV12-5 with TRBJ2-3; the match to TRBD2 covers 11 bases. Germline trimming cut 1 base from V and 2 bases from J; bases unmatched to any gene: 2. Germline assignment: CDR1 LGHNT and CDR2 FRNRAP. The length of the CDR3 is 16 residues.

The chain recombines TRBV12-3 or TRBV12-4 with TRBJ2-1, with D hard to call. The V and J ends lost 6 bases and 6 bases respectively, with 9 bases between them. The length of the CDR3 is 12 residues. Here the CDR3 reads CASRILGNEQFF. CDR3 DNA: TGTGCCAGCAGGATCCTGGGCAATGAGCAGTTCTTC.

The chain couples TRBV12-3 or TRBV12-4 to TRBJ1-5; 7 nucleotides align to TRBD1. Losses at the gene ends were 6 bases for V and 0 bases for J; bases not matched to a gene: 5. The CDR3 length is 15 residues. CDR3 amino acids: CASSPGGYSNQPQHF. Written as DNA, the CDR3 is TGTGCCAGCAGCCCAGGGGGGTATAGCAATCAGCCCCAGCATTTT.

The J gene is TRBJ2-3, the V gene TRBV27; D might be TRBD1 (6 bases). The germline gives CDR1 MNHEY, CDR2 SMNVEV (reference sequence). This CDR3 has 14 residues. With 6 bases removed from V and 5 bases from J, the gap between germline ends came to 15 bases. The DNA for the CDR3 is TGTGCCAGCAGACTACAGGGAAGTGAAGATACGCAGTATTTT. Translating gives CASRLQGSEDTQYF.

The chain carries TRBV6-2 or TRBV6-3 and TRBJ2-7; D is undetermined. Trimming took 2 bases from V and 2 from J, leaving 10 bases between them. The CDR3 sequence is 14 residues long. From germline, CDR1 is MNHEY and CDR2 SVGEGT. This CDR3 reads CASSYGDTAYEQYF. CDR3 sequence (DNA): TGTGCCAGCAGTTACGGCGACACGGCCTACGAGCAGTACTTC.

This clonotype has only a few counts. The chain couples TRBV6-2 or TRBV6-3 to TRBJ2-7; D gene unclear. The germline V gene encodes CDR1 MNHEY and CDR2 SVGEGT. Trimming shortened V by 4 bases and J by 0 bases, and 13 bases separated the two germline ends. This CDR3 has 15 residues. For the CDR3, the DNA is TGTGCCAGCAGTTTTCTCTCGGCGAGCTCCTACGAGCAGTACTTC. Amino acid sequence: CASSFLSASSYEQYF.

This clonotype has more than one count but fewer than ten. The chain combines TRBV7-2 with TRBJ2-3; no clear D gene. This CDR3 comprises 15 residues. Germline assignment: CDR1 SGHTA and CDR2 FQGNSA. The ends were cut back, 0 bases at V and 3 bases at J, with 10 bases in the middle. The chain's CDR3 is CASSLASRATDTQYF. The DNA of the CDR3 is TGTGCCAGCAGCTTAGCCTCTAGGGCAACAGATACGCAGTATTTT. The variable domain in full, completed from reference TRBV7-2 and TRBJ2-3, reads GAGVSQSPSNKVTEKGKDVELRCDPISGHTALYWYRQSLGQGLEFLIYFQGNSAPDKSGLPSDRFSAERTGGSVSTLTIQRTQQEDSAVYLCASSLASRATDTQYFGPGTRLTVL.

The count of this clonotype is one. A much larger clone lies a single base off, so this may be a read error. The chain recombines TRBV5-1 with TRBJ1-2; tentative D call: TRBD1 (6 bases). Deletions cut 5 bases from V and 8 bases from J, with 16 bases between. Germline V gene data show CDR1 as SGHRS and CDR2 as YFSETQ. This CDR3 is 13 amino acids long. CDR3 nucleotide sequence: TGCGCCAGCAGGCTCCCGGGACACGAGGGCTACACCTTC. This gives the protein CASRLPGHEGYTF.

This clonotype turned up a few times. The chain couples TRBV28 to TRBJ1-6; TRBD1 matches 7 bases. Trimming at V came to 11 bases and at J to 7 bases, leaving 23 bases not matched to a gene. The CDR3 length is 18 residues. Germline CDR1 and CDR2: MDHEN and SYDVKM. CDR3 nucleotide sequence: TGTGCCGTGGGAGGACGGGGGACAGCAGGGGACCCAAATTCACCCCTCCACTTT. Encoded protein: CAVGGRGTAGDPNSPLHF.

This clonotype has only a few counts. The chain uses TRBV7-2 and TRBJ1-1, with no clear D. The ends were cut back, 3 bases at V and 4 bases at J, with 12 bases in the middle. Germline V CDR1 and CDR2: SGHTA, FQGNSA. The CDR3 consists of 14 residues. The CDR3 DNA is TGTGCCAGCAGCTTCGATACCCCTGGCACTGAAGCTTTCTTT. Its protein product is CASSFDTPGTEAFF.

The gene calls are TRBV7-9 and TRBJ1-2; D gene unclear. There are 11 residues in the CDR3. From germline, CDR1 is SEHNR and CDR2 FQNEAQ (reference sequence). V lost 10 bases to trimming and J lost 3 bases, with 9 bases between them. CDR3 bases: TGTGCCACAGCATTAGACTATGGCTACACCTTC. Its translation is CATALDYGYTF.

This clonotype has more than one count but fewer than ten. The rearrangement uses TRBV6-4 and TRBJ2-6; D remains unclear. The germline V gene has CDR1 MRHNA and CDR2 SNTAGT. This CDR3 spans 18 amino acids. Trimming shortened V by 0 bases and J by 0 bases, and 12 bases separated the two germline ends. The CDR3 protein is CASSDSNERNSGANVLTF. The CDR3 coding sequence is TGTGCCAGCAGTGACTCGAACGAAAGAAACTCTGGGGCCAACGTCCTGACTTTC.

This clonotype was seen only a few times. The genes are TRBV27 and TRBJ2-7, with 10 bases aligning to TRBD1. In germline, CDR1 is MNHEY, CDR2 SMNVEV (reference sequence). This CDR3 region has 15 residues. V trimming: 3 bases; J trimming: 1 base; junction bases outside the gene matches: 3. The DNA for the CDR3 is TGTGCCAGCAGTTTTTGGGACAGGGGTTCCTACGAGCAGTACTTC. It is translated as CASSFWDRGSYEQYF.

This clonotype has more than one count but fewer than ten. V gene TRBV27 combines with J gene TRBJ1-1; D not certain. V gave up 5 bases and J gave up 5 bases, with 18 bases separating them. Germline CDR1 is MNHEY and CDR2 is SMNVEV (reference sequence). The CDR3 extends over 15 amino acids. The CDR3 DNA is TGTGCCAGCAGTCCTCCGGTTGAAGTAGTAACTGAAGCTTTCTTT. Translated: CASSPPVEVVTEAFF.

This clonotype was seen only once. The rearrangement uses TRBV5-6 and TRBJ1-3; D uncertain. The germline gives CDR1 SGHDT, CDR2 YYEEEE. CDR3 size: 13 residues. The germline V and J ends were trimmed by 6 bases and 0 bases, with 7 bases remaining between them. CDR3 residues: CASMGNSGNTIYF. CDR3 coding DNA: TGTGCCAGCATGGGGAACTCTGGAAACACCATATATTTT.

This chain joins TRBV12-5 and TRBJ2-1; no definite D call. Trimming shortened V by 5 bases and J by 9 bases, and 20 bases separated the two germline ends. Germline V CDR1 and CDR2: LGHNT, FRNRAP. This CDR3 comprises 15 residues. CDR3 loop: CASGIGLQGIAEQFF. CDR3 nucleotide sequence: TGTGCTAGTGGTATAGGGCTCCAAGGCATCGCTGAGCAGTTCTTC.

The genes are TRBV20-1 and TRBJ1-4; D is unclear. Trimming pared 5 bases from V and 0 bases from J, leaving 13 bases between. The CDR3 is 15 residues long. Germline loops: CDR1 DFQATT, CDR2 SNEGSKA (reference sequence). The DNA of the CDR3 is TGCAGTGCTCCTTCCGATCGGGCAACTAATGAAAAACTGTTTTTT. It codes for CSAPSDRATNEKLFF.

This chain links TRBV12-3 or TRBV12-4 with TRBJ2-2; D possibly corresponds to TRBD1 (6 bases). There are 15 residues in the CDR3. Trimming removed 6 bases from V and 3 bases from J, with 14 bases in between. The CDR3 loop is CASSHRDYDTGELFF. CDR3 in DNA: TGTGCCAGCAGCCACAGGGATTACGACACCGGGGAGCTGTTTTTT.

The V and J genes are TRBV7-9 and TRBJ2-3, with 8 bases lining up with TRBD2. The CDR3 has 16 residues. The V gene's germline CDR1 is SEHNR and CDR2 FQNEAQ (reference sequence). After removal of 5 bases from V and 2 bases from J, the junction contained 9 bases not matched to a gene. The DNA of the CDR3 is TGTGCCAGCAGCGACCTCGGCGGGGGGTCCACAGATACGCAGTATTTT. The encoded protein is CASSDLGGGSTDTQYF.

The chain joins TRBV4-1 to TRBJ2-7; 8 bases agree with TRBD1. The V segment lost 4 bases and the J segment 2 bases; nucleotides outside the gene matches: 4. The CDR3 has 14 amino acids. Germline V CDR1 and CDR2: MGHRA, YSYEKL. CDR3 sequence: CASSPGQAAYEQYF. CDR3 sequence (DNA): TGCGCCAGCAGCCCGGGACAGGCGGCCTACGAGCAGTACTTC.

In DNA, the CDR3 is TGTGCCAGCAGCTTGTTTGCTTACAGCCTATTCGTCTATGGCTACACCTTC. This codes for CASSLFAYSLFVYGYTF. The chain combines TRBV5-6 with TRBJ1-2; no clear D. Trimming removed 1 base from V and 4 bases from J, with 20 bases in between. The CDR3 spans 17 residues. Germline CDR1 SGHDT, CDR2 YYEEEE.

This clonotype was detected a few times. V gene TRBV12-3 or TRBV12-4 combines with J gene TRBJ1-6; D ambiguous. Trimming removed 1 base at V and 9 bases at J, with 7 bases between. The CDR3 spans 13 residues. CDR3 DNA sequence: TGTGCCAGCAGTTTAGTTACATCTTCACCCCTCCACTTT. It codes for CASSLVTSSPLHF.

This clonotype was observed a handful of times. The gene calls are TRBV5-5 and TRBJ2-2, with 9 bases fitting TRBD1. Losses at the gene ends were 2 bases for V and 4 bases for J; bases not matched to a gene: 3. There are 15 residues in the CDR3. Germline V lookup: CDR1 SGHKS, CDR2 YYEKEE (reference sequence). As DNA, the CDR3 is TGTGCCAGCAGCTTCGTGACAGGGGGCACCGGGGAGCTGTTTTTT. Translated, it gives CASSFVTGGTGELFF.

Many counts were recorded for this clonotype. This rearrangement joins TRBV12-3 or TRBV12-4 to TRBJ2-7; possibly TRBD1 for D (5 bases). V lost 5 bases and J lost 3, with 14 bases in between. The CDR3 length is 14 residues. This CDR3 is CASSPSGADYEQYF. The CDR3 bases are TGTGCCAGCAGTCCCTCTGGGGCTGACTACGAGCAGTACTTC.